This T cell receptor beta chain is drawn from a study of monozygotic twins with inflammatory bowel disease. Findings of the study overall: Lower TCRbeta diversity (inverse Simpson) was seen in IBD patients than in healthy co-twins.

With the 5' RACE reads reprocessed, TCRdb shows one record per CDR3 protein and no DNA. The clone table shows about 160,000 distinct CDR3 sequences, with the ten largest holding 2.4%. On this clonotype itself: Its antigen remains unknown.

The CDR3 runs 14 residues. Germline lookup yields CDR1 KGHSH and CDR2 LQKENI. The authors isolated total RNA from whole blood without sorting T cells. The J gene is TRBJ2-3, the V gene TRBV18; as DNA is missing, the TRBD1 call by TCRdb cannot be tested. The sample consisted of blood. This sequence was found in a human donor with ulcerative colitis or Crohn's disease, or a healthy co-twin of an affected twin (not recorded which). CDR3 residues: CASFRDRETDTQYF.